Each of the 26 T cell receptor beta chains below was sequenced from the same sample in a study of T cell responses to AZD1222 COVID-19 vaccine. Sequencing used immunoSEQ multiplex PCR; TCRdb keeps in-frame clones, though not all of them. This table holds roughly 70,000 clones, 79% found once. The sequences come from peripheral blood, collected on day 0 of MenACWY control vaccination. Receptors were obtained from an adult in good health.

As DNA, the CDR3 is TGTGCCTGGAGTCTAGGGGTTAGTCAGCCCCAGCATTTT. This gives the protein CAWSLGVSQPQHF. The V gene is TRBV30, the J gene TRBJ1-5; TRBD1 is a possible D gene (5 bases). V was shortened by 2 bases and J by 6 bases, with 11 bases between the two germline ends. The V gene's germline CDR1 is GTSNPN and CDR2 SVGIG (reference sequence). CDR3 size: 13 residues.

There are a few counts of this clone. V is TRBV10-3 and J is TRBJ1-3; no definite D call. CDR1 ENHRY and CDR2 SYGVKD come from the germline V gene. The germline V and J ends were trimmed by 10 bases and 3 bases, with 13 bases remaining between them. The CDR3 sequence is 13 residues long. The chain's CDR3 is CASIDTSGNTIYF. CDR3 sequence (DNA): TGTGCCAGCATCGATACTAGTGGAAACACCATATATTTT.

J is TRBJ1-5 and V is TRBV7-9; D may be TRBD1 (6 bases). The germline CDR1 and CDR2 sequences are SEHNR and FQNEAQ (reference sequence). The CDR3 covers 14 residues. The ends were cut back, 1 base at V and 6 bases at J, with 10 bases in the middle. The CDR3 DNA is TGTGCCAGCAGCTTAGATGGGGGCGCTCAGCCCCAGCATTTT. It is translated as CASSLDGGAQPQHF. The full variable domain, with the rest looked up from reference TRBV7-9 and TRBJ1-5, is DTGVSQNPRHKITKRGQNVTFRCDPISEHNRLYWYRQTLGQGPEFLTYFQNEAQLEKSRLLSDRFSAERPKGSFSTLEIQRTEQGDSAMYLCASSLDGGAQPQHFGDGTRLSIL.

The chain recombines TRBV7-2 with TRBJ1-4; D is perhaps TRBD1 (6 bases). Trimming stripped 6 bases from V and 8 bases from J, with 16 bases between. CDR3 length: 14 residues. The germline V gene has CDR1 SGHTA and CDR2 FQGNSA. CDR3: CASRGAGEREKLFF. CDR3 DNA sequence: TGTGCCAGCAGAGGGGCAGGGGAGCGGGAAAAACTGTTTTTT. The whole variable domain, filled in from reference TRBV7-2 and TRBJ1-4, reads GAGVSQSPSNKVTEKGKDVELRCDPISGHTALYWYRQSLGQGLEFLIYFQGNSAPDKSGLPSDRFSAERTGGSVSTLTIQRTQQEDSAVYLCASRGAGEREKLFFGSGTQLSVL.

The chain uses TRBV2 and TRBJ1-5, with D unclear. The CDR3 is 14 residues long. The V gene lost 3 bases and the J gene lost 4 bases, with 10 bases spanning the gap. Germline V lookup: CDR1 SNHLY, CDR2 FYNNEI. The CDR3 DNA sequence: TGTGCCAGCAGTGAGGACCTCTTGAATCAGCCCCAGCATTTT. Protein: CASSEDLLNQPQHF.

V gene TRBV5-6 combines with J gene TRBJ1-1; no reliable D call. V lost 4 bases, J lost 3 bases, and 16 bases lay in between. The V gene's germline CDR1 is SGHDT and CDR2 YYEEEE. This CDR3 region has 15 residues. The chain's CDR3 is CASSAVPRPDTEAFF. The CDR3 DNA reads as TGTGCCAGCAGCGCGGTGCCGCGGCCTGACACTGAAGCTTTCTTT.

The sample holds a few counts of this clone. The chain links TRBV5-5 to TRBJ1-2; D unclear. V lost 4 bases, J lost 5 bases, and 12 bases lay in between. Per the germline V gene, CDR1 is SGHKS and CDR2 is YYEKEE (reference sequence). CDR3 length: 13 residues. CDR3 nucleotide sequence: TGTGCCAGCAGCCCTCAACCGGCTTATGGCTACACCTTC. This translates into CASSPQPAYGYTF.

The rearrangement links TRBV2 to TRBJ1-1; TRBD1 is a possible D gene (5 bases). Germline V gene data show CDR1 as SNHLY and CDR2 as FYNNEI. V lost 5 bases, J lost 0 bases, and 16 bases lay in between. The CDR3 is 16 residues long. The DNA for the CDR3 is TGTGCCAGCAGTTACGGGTTAGACAGATTGAACACTGAAGCTTTCTTT. Protein sequence: CASSYGLDRLNTEAFF.

The chain joins TRBV5-1 to TRBJ2-2; no clear D. The ends were cut back, 0 bases at V and 4 bases at J, with 7 bases in the middle. Germline V gene lookup returns CDR1 SGHRS and CDR2 YFSETQ. CDR3 length: 14 amino acids. CDR3 amino acids: CASSLGGSTGELFF. Here the CDR3 DNA reads TGCGCCAGCAGCTTGGGAGGAAGCACCGGGGAGCTGTTTTTT.

The chain recombines TRBV7-2 with TRBJ2-3; 10 nucleotides match TRBD2. The CDR3 is made up of 15 amino acids. Trimming at V came to 5 bases and at J to 0 bases, leaving 2 bases not matched to a gene. Germline V lookup: CDR1 SGHTA, CDR2 FQGNSA. The CDR3 DNA is TGTGCCAGCAGCCCGGGACTAGCGAGCACAGATACGCAGTATTTT. Translating it yields CASSPGLASTDTQYF.

V and J are TRBV11-2 and TRBJ2-5; unclear D gene. CDR1 and CDR2 (germline): SGHAT, FQNNGV. The CDR3 totals 13 residues. V was cut by 5 bases and J by 1 base, with 8 bases left in between. The CDR3 loop reads CASSMSGQETQYF. The DNA of the CDR3 is TGTGCCAGCAGCATGTCAGGCCAAGAGACCCAGTACTTC.

V is TRBV19 and J is TRBJ2-1; TRBD1 might be the D (5 bases). Germline CDR1 is LNHDA and CDR2 is SQIVND (reference sequence). This CDR3 is built from 12 residues. The V end lost 7 bases, the J end lost 5 bases, and 9 bases lay between the germline ends. This CDR3 reads CASTRAHNEQFF. DNA for the CDR3: TGTGCCAGTACCAGGGCCCACAATGAGCAGTTCTTC.

This clone came up once. This chain joins TRBV9 and TRBJ1-2, with D hard to call. Germline loops: CDR1 SGDLS, CDR2 YYNGEE. Trimming stripped 4 bases from V and 0 bases from J, with 19 bases between. This CDR3 has 17 residues. Here the CDR3 DNA reads TGTGCCAGCAGCCCAGCGGGCCCGACATTTCCTAACTATGGCTACACCTTC. This encodes CASSPAGPTFPNYGYTF.

This clone was seen a handful of times. The chain links TRBV5-1 to TRBJ2-1, with 10 bases identical to TRBD1. Unmatched junction bases numbered 6, after V lost 4 bases and J lost 8 bases. CDR1 is SGHRS and CDR2 is YFSETQ in the germline V gene. The CDR3 consists of 14 residues. The DNA of the CDR3 is TGCGCCAGCAGCCTCCGGACAGGGGGACATGAGCAGTTCTTC. The encoded protein is CASSLRTGGHEQFF.

The chain carries TRBV6-5 and TRBJ2-1; no clear D gene. This CDR3 has 14 residues. Trimming pared 0 bases from V and 4 bases from J, leaving 7 bases between. CDR1 is MNHEY and CDR2 is SVGAGI in the germline V gene. Written as DNA, the CDR3 is TGTGCCAGCAGTTACTCTCGAGTTTACAATGAGCAGTTCTTC. Translated: CASSYSRVYNEQFF.

A single count supports this clone. The chain carries TRBV19 and TRBJ1-5, with D possibly TRBD1 on 5 matching bases. CDR1 is LNHDA and CDR2 is SQIVND in the germline V gene (reference sequence). This CDR3 is 15 amino acids long. V lost 4 bases to trimming and J lost 3 bases, with 13 bases between them. In DNA, the CDR3 is TGTGCCAGTAGTAATTCGCCGGGACTCAATCAGCCCCAGCATTTT. Amino acid sequence: CASSNSPGLNQPQHF.

This clone was seen only a few times. CDR3 nucleotides: TGCGCCAGCAGCCCACAGGGATCCTACGAGCAGTACTTC. This translates into CASSPQGSYEQYF. The chain joins TRBV5-1 to TRBJ2-7; D possibly corresponds to TRBD1 (6 bases). With 4 bases removed from V and 1 base from J, the gap between germline ends came to 9 bases. The CDR3 consists of 13 residues. The germline V gene has CDR1 SGHRS and CDR2 YFSETQ.

The chain joins TRBV6-2 or TRBV6-3 to TRBJ1-1; D possibly corresponds to TRBD1 (5 bases). The V end lost 0 bases, the J end lost 2 bases, and 7 bases lay between the germline ends. The germline CDR1 and CDR2 sequences are MNHEY and SVGEGT. The CDR3 totals 14 residues. CDR3 sequence (DNA): TGTGCCAGCAGTTACTCGACAGTCAACACTGAAGCTTTCTTT. Its protein product is CASSYSTVNTEAFF.

The gene calls are TRBV19 and TRBJ1-1, with a weak D call TRBD1 (6 bases). Per the germline V gene, CDR1 is LNHDA and CDR2 is SQIVND (reference sequence). CDR3 size: 13 residues. Deletions cut 9 bases from V and 4 bases from J, with 15 bases between. The DNA for the CDR3 is TGTGCCAGCAAGAAGGAGGGGGGCACTGAAGCTTTCTTT. Its protein is CASKKEGGTEAFF.

The chain has TRBV19 and TRBJ2-6; D remains unclear. Per germline, CDR1 LNHDA and CDR2 SQIVND (reference sequence). V was trimmed by 2 bases and J by 0 bases, leaving 5 bases between them. The CDR3 is made up of 15 amino acids. The CDR3 DNA sequence: TGTGCCAGTAGTATATCGAGCTCTGGGGCCAACGTCCTGACTTTC. Residues: CASSISSSGANVLTF.

This clone was seen just once. V usage is TRBV11-2 and J usage is TRBJ1-1, with 8 bases matching TRBD1. The CDR3 runs 16 residues. V shed 5 bases and J 2 bases; nucleotides not matched to a gene: 10. Germline CDR1 is SGHAT and CDR2 is FQNNGV. CDR3 loop: CASSTRPGTGNTEAFF. CDR3 DNA sequence: TGTGCCAGCAGCACTCGACCGGGGACAGGCAACACTGAAGCTTTCTTT.

The chain recombines TRBV3-1 (or the pseudogene TRBV3-2) with TRBJ2-5; D remains unclear. The V gene lost 0 bases and the J gene lost 7 bases, with 0 bases spanning the gap. CDR1 is LGHDT, CDR2 YNNKEL, per germline (reference sequence). This CDR3 comprises 10 residues. The chain's CDR3 is CASSQETQYF. CDR3 DNA sequence: TGTGCCAGCAGCCAAGAGACCCAGTACTTC.

The rearrangement uses TRBV9 and TRBJ2-3; TRBD2 is a possible D gene (6 bases). This CDR3 is built from 16 residues. Germline CDR1 and CDR2: SGDLS and YYNGEE. Trimming shortened V by 3 bases and J by 1 base, and 15 bases separated the two germline ends. The CDR3 nucleotides read TGTGCCAGCAGCGCATATGGAGGGTCCGGCACAGATACGCAGTATTTT. It translates to CASSAYGGSGTDTQYF.

This chain connects TRBV10-3 to TRBJ1-1; no clear D gene. This CDR3 has 13 amino acids. Germline CDR1 reads ENHRY; CDR2 reads SYGVKD. Between the trimmed V and J ends, which lost 10 bases and 0 bases, there was a span of 12 bases. CDR3 DNA: TGTGCCACCCGGACCGAAATGAACACTGAAGCTTTCTTT. Protein sequence: CATRTEMNTEAFF.

The chain uses TRBV27 and TRBJ1-5; D is unclear. V lost 5 bases and J 2 bases, leaving 13 bases between the germline ends. Germline CDR1 is MNHEY and CDR2 is SMNVEV (reference sequence). This CDR3 has 15 residues. DNA of the CDR3: TGTGCCAGCAGTAACGACCCGAGTGGCAATCAGCCCCAGCATTTT. Its protein is CASSNDPSGNQPQHF.

There are a few counts of this clone. The J gene is TRBJ1-2, the V gene TRBV2; maybe TRBD1 (5 bases). V lost 6 bases and J 7 bases, leaving 15 bases between the germline ends. Germline-derived CDR1 and CDR2 are SNHLY and FYNNEI. CDR3 length equals 13 residues. Here the CDR3 reads CASRGEPTLGYTF. The CDR3 DNA is TGTGCCAGCAGAGGGGAACCAACTCTTGGCTACACCTTC.